Listed below are T cell receptor beta chains from one sample, sequenced in a study of T cells in Graves' hyperthyroidism and ophthalmopathy. TCRdb recomputed calls from the multiplex PCR reads with MiXCR, one row per CDR3 protein. The sample includes about half a million distinct CDR3 sequences, roughly 23% of them seen just once. Sequencing was done on a sample of blood. Receptor source: a woman aged 70-85 years with Graves' ophthalmopathy. The CDR3 runs from the conserved cysteine through the conserved F or W. D genes are given only for firm matches. Rows may omit the clone size; those that give it use once, few, many or a size class.

clone size	V gene	D gene	J gene	CDR3 DNA	CDR3 protein
few	TRBV6-2/TRBV6-3	TRBD2	TRBJ2-7	TGTGCCAGCAATCTAGCGGGGGCCTACGAGCAGTACTTC	CASNLAGAYEQYF
-	TRBV7-6	TRBD2	TRBJ2-5	TGTGCCAGCAGCTTATTACTCCTAGCGGGAGAACGAGAGACCCAGTACTTC	CASSLLLLAGERETQYF
many	TRBV12-3/TRBV12-4	-	TRBJ1-1	TGTGCCAGCAGTTTAGGCTCACTTGAAGCTTTCTTT	CASSLGSLEAFF
many	TRBV12-3/TRBV12-4	-	TRBJ1-5	TGTGCCAGCAGTTTGGTCAGGGCGGGCAATCAGCCCCAGCATTTT	CASSLVRAGNQPQHF
many	TRBV3-1	-	TRBJ1-1	TGTGCCAGCAGCCACGGATTCGAAGCTTTCTTT	CASSHGFEAFF
-	TRBV12-3/TRBV12-4	-	TRBJ1-1	TGTGCCACCCACCGCAGGGGCGTGAACACTGAAGCTTTCTTT	CATHRRGVNTEAFF
few	TRBV9	-	TRBJ2-3	TGTGCCAGCAGCGTAGGAGTTAACGGATATGGCACAGATACGCAGTATTTT	CASSVGVNGYGTDTQYF
many	TRBV27	TRBD1	TRBJ1-1	TGTGCCAGCAGTTTACGGACAGGGCACTTAAACACTGAAGCTTTCTTT	CASSLRTGHLNTEAFF
few	TRBV20-1	-	TRBJ1-6	TGCAGTGCTTCAGGGTGGGCCACACCCCTCCACTTT	CSASGWATPLHF
few	TRBV15	-	TRBJ1-6	TGTGCCACCAGCAGAGATTCGGGGGGCTATAATTCACCCCTCCACTTT	CATSRDSGGYNSPLHF
-	TRBV19	-	TRBJ2-5	TGTGCCAGTTCCCCCGCCATACAAGAGACCCAGTACTTC	CASSPAIQETQYF
few	TRBV6-1	-	TRBJ1-6	TGTGCCAGCAGTGAAGAGGCGGAGTCACCCCTCCACTTT	CASSEEAESPLHF
few	TRBV9	-	TRBJ2-5	TGTGCCAGCAGCCCCCGGAGGAGAACAGAGACCCAGTACTTC	CASSPRRRTETQYF
few	TRBV20-1	-	TRBJ2-7	TGCAGTGCTCCGCGTGCAGGGGATCCCTACGAGCAGTACTTC	CSAPRAGDPYEQYF
-	TRBV29-1	TRBD1	TRBJ2-5	TGCAGCGCCGGGCCGGACAGGCCAGAGACCCAGTACTTC	CSAGPDRPETQYF
few	TRBV11-2	-	TRBJ1-1	TGTGCCAGCAGCTTAGTAGGCACAATGAACACTGAAGCTTTCTTT	CASSLVGTMNTEAFF
few	TRBV7-2	-	TRBJ2-1	TGTGCCAGCAGCTTAGGGGGAAACAGGGACAATGAGCAGTTCTTC	CASSLGGNRDNEQFF
few	TRBV3-1	TRBD1	TRBJ1-6	TGTGCCAGCAGCCAATCTACAGGGGGCAGATCACCCCTCCACTTT	CASSQSTGGRSPLHF
few	TRBV18	-	TRBJ1-5	TGTGCCAGCTCACCCCGGGACGGGCAAAATCAGCCCCAGCATTTT	CASSPRDGQNQPQHF
many	TRBV7-2	TRBD2	TRBJ2-7	TGTGCCAGCAGCTTATTAGCGGGCCACCACGAGCAGTACTTC	CASSLLAGHHEQYF
few	TRBV29-1	-	TRBJ1-1	TGCAGCGTTTCCGACAGAAACACTGAAGCTTTCTTT	CSVSDRNTEAFF
-	TRBV6-5	-	TRBJ1-1	TGTGCCAGCAGTTACGACCCCCGGAGAACCCAAGCTTTCTTT	CASSYDPRRTQAFF
-	TRBV25-1	TRBD2	TRBJ2-1	TGTGCCATCGGGGGACTAGCGGGAGGTGAGCAGTTCTTC	CAIGGLAGGEQFF
many	TRBV20-1	-	TRBJ1-1	TGCACGGGGCGGCGGAACACTGAAGCTTTCTTT	CTGRRNTEAFF
few	TRBV30	TRBD1	TRBJ1-5	TGTGCCTGGAGTCTAGGAAGACAGGGTCGACAGCCCCAGCATTTT	CAWSLGRQGRQPQHF
-	TRBV5-4	-	TRBJ1-2	TGTGCCAGCAGCTTGGATGGGGGCTATGGCTACACCTTC	CASSLDGGYGYTF
-	TRBV28	-	TRBJ1-1	TGTGCCAGCAGTTTTAGTGCAGGGTTAGCTTTCTTT	CASSFSAGLAFF
many	TRBV20-1	TRBD2	TRBJ2-7	TGCAGTGCTAGAGAGGTAGCGGGAGACTCCTACGAGCAGTACTTC	CSAREVAGDSYEQYF
few	TRBV27	TRBD1	TRBJ1-1	TGTGCCAGCAGTTTCCTCAGGGGGGGCAAGAACACTGAAGCTTTCTTT	CASSFLRGGKNTEAFF
-	TRBV20-1	TRBD2	TRBJ2-2	TGCAGTGCCCAGCCCGGGACTAGCGGGCCGCTTCTCGGGGAGCTGTTTTTT	CSAQPGTSGPLLGELFF
many	TRBV10-3	TRBD1	TRBJ2-5	TGTGCCATCAGTGGTAGGACAGGGGGCTTGCAAGAGACCCAGTACTTC	CAISGRTGGLQETQYF
many	TRBV29-1	-	TRBJ2-7	TGCAGCGTTGCGGGGGGCTCAGTCGAGCAGTACTTC	CSVAGGSVEQYF
-	TRBV29-1	-	TRBJ1-4	TGCAGCGTGGCCCCGGGCAATGAAAAACTGTTTTTT	CSVAPGNEKLFF
few	TRBV7-2	-	TRBJ1-1	TGTGCCAGCAGCTTAGGGTACAGCTACAACACTGAAGCTTTCTTT	CASSLGYSYNTEAFF
many	TRBV30	-	TRBJ1-2	TGTGCCAGAGCTCGTGGCAGTAACTATGGCTACACCTTC	CARARGSNYGYTF
few	TRBV20-1	TRBD2	TRBJ2-7	TGCAGTGCTTTTGTTAGCGGGAGGGTTGACGAGCAGTACTTC	CSAFVSGRVDEQYF
few	TRBV20-1	TRBD2	TRBJ2-1	TGCAGTGCTAGAGATACGGCCAGGACTAGCGGGAAACCGTTCTTC	CSARDTARTSGKPFF